This TCR beta chain emerged from a study of T cell repertoires in cytomegalovirus infection. Overall study context: Public TCR beta signatures marked donors with CMV infection and the matching HLA. Broader study findings: Cumulative frequency of public TCR beta families picked out carriers of CMV plus the relevant HLA. The ex vivo response showed dominance by HLA-C-restricted CMV-specific TCR beta clonotypes.

Of note for this clonotype: Its cognate antigen is unknown.

TCRdb analysed the reads with MiXCR anew, one entry per CDR3 protein. The table has 510,000 or so distinct CDR3 sequences, less than 30% seen once. This CDR3 spans 16 amino acids. V lost 0 bases, J lost 4 bases, and 7 bases stayed unmatched. Germline loops: CDR1 SGHRS, CDR2 YFSETQ. The chain uses TRBV5-1 and TRBJ2-3; 8 bases match TRBD2. This TCR came from a human donor in good health (CMV status not recorded). Some clones in this sample may be carry-over from other donors' samples. The material sequenced was PBMCs. The CDR3 protein is CASSLGPGLVADTQYF. The CDR3 DNA sequence: TGCGCCAGCAGCTTGGGACCGGGACTAGTGGCAGATACGCAGTATTTT.